A single sample gave rise to the 19 T cell receptor beta chains below, sequenced in a study. Each CDR3 protein gets one entry after TCRdb re-called the 5' RACE reads with MiXCR. The repertoire holds roughly 55,000 distinct CDR3 sequences, with over 20% as singletons. Sequencing was performed on tumor-infiltrating naive CD4+ T cells sorted from the breast tumor. Subset of the sample: naive CD4+ T cells, CD4+CD45RA+CD25-. Receptor source: a female donor with breast cancer.

The CDR3 here is CASSLDPLEGSLPTGANVLTF. The CDR3 nucleotides read TGTGCCAGCAGCTTAGACCCCCTGGAGGGCAGCCTACCAACCGGGGCCAACGTCCTGACTTTC. V and J are TRBV7-9 and TRBJ2-6; perhaps TRBD2 as D (6 bases). The germline CDR1 and CDR2 sequences are SEHNR and FQNEAQ (reference sequence). Trimming removed 1 base at V and 4 bases at J, with 26 bases between. CDR3 length: 21 amino acids. Filled out from reference TRBV7-9 and TRBJ2-6, the complete variable domain reads DTGVSQNPRHKITKRGQNVTFRCDPISEHNRLYWYRQTLGQGPEFLTYFQNEAQLEKSRLLSDRFSAERPKGSFSTLEIQRTEQGDSAMYLCASSLDPLEGSLPTGANVLTFGAGSRLTVL.

There are a few counts of this clonotype. This rearrangement joins TRBV20-1 to TRBJ2-7, with 7 bases lining up with TRBD2. Germline V CDR1 and CDR2: DFQATT, SNEGSKA (reference sequence). This CDR3 spans 13 amino acids. Germline trimming cut 6 bases from V and 2 bases from J; bases unmatched to any gene: 7. CDR3 amino acids: CSAPTRGAYEQYF. CDR3 bases: TGCAGTGCGCCGACCCGGGGGGCCTACGAGCAGTACTTC.

This clonotype has more than one count but fewer than ten. This chain joins TRBV4-3 and TRBJ1-5; the D is unclear. CDR1 is LGHNA, CDR2 YSLEER, per germline. The CDR3 sequence is 13 residues long. Deletions cut 3 bases from V and 5 bases from J, with 8 bases between. Here the CDR3 DNA reads TGCGCCAGCAGCCATTCGAGGGATCAGCCCCAGCATTTT. Amino acids: CASSHSRDQPQHF.

This clonotype has more than one count but fewer than ten. The chain carries TRBV3-1 and TRBJ1-1, with D possibly being TRBD1 (6 bases). The germline V and J ends were trimmed by 1 base and 7 bases, with 10 bases remaining between them. Looked up from germline, CDR1 is LGHDT and CDR2 is YNNKEL (reference sequence). This CDR3 spans 13 amino acids. DNA for the CDR3: TGTGCCAGCAGCCAAGGGGGACACCGTGAAGCTTTCTTT. This gives the protein CASSQGGHREAFF.

The chain couples TRBV12-5 to TRBJ2-1; 13 positions match TRBD2. Per germline, CDR1 LGHNT and CDR2 FRNRAP. The V gene end was trimmed by 6 bases and the J gene end by 7 bases; junction bases not matched to a gene: 6. The CDR3 is 15 amino acids. The CDR3 protein is CASGRTSGSINEQFF. CDR3 DNA: TGTGCTAGTGGGAGGACTAGCGGGAGTATAAATGAGCAGTTCTTC.

As concerns this clonotype: A read error may produce the germline difference seen at one junction end. The V call is TRBV29-1, the J call TRBJ1-1; D might be TRBD1 (6 bases). Germline V lookup: CDR1 SQVTM, CDR2 ANQGSEA. CDR3 size: 10 residues. DNA of the CDR3: TGCAGCGTTGAAGTTGGGTGGGACACATTT. Translation: CSVEVGWDTF.

The chain joins TRBV5-1 to TRBJ2-7, with 11 positions matching TRBD2. Germline trimming cut 0 bases from V and 2 bases from J; bases unmatched to any gene: 4. There are 16 residues in the CDR3. Germline CDR1 SGHRS, CDR2 YFSETQ. CDR3 in amino acids: CASSLALSGRAYEQYF. CDR3 in DNA: TGCGCCAGCAGCTTGGCCCTTAGCGGGAGGGCCTACGAGCAGTACTTC.

As for this clonotype: The junction differs from germline at one of its ends, possibly a read error. The gene calls are TRBV12-3 or TRBV12-4 and TRBJ1-5; D is unresolved. The CDR3 runs 13 residues. The CDR3 DNA sequence: TGTACCAGCAGTCTTGGATCTTATCAGCCCCAGCATTTT. Translation gives CTSSLGSYQPQHF.

The rearrangement joins TRBV7-9 to TRBJ1-1, with 10 bases identical to TRBD1. CDR3 size: 15 residues. Losses at the gene ends were 5 bases for V and 5 bases for J; bases not matched to a gene: 8. Per the germline V gene, CDR1 is SEHNR and CDR2 is FQNEAQ (reference sequence). The CDR3 region is CASSPGGTGETEAFF. The CDR3 DNA reads as TGTGCCAGCAGCCCAGGGGGGACAGGGGAAACTGAAGCTTTCTTT.

This clonotype was observed a few times. The chain is built from TRBV5-1 and TRBJ2-2, with 10 bases fitting TRBD2. The CDR3 covers 16 residues. Germline CDR1 is SGHRS and CDR2 is YFSETQ. V was pared by 1 base and J by 6 bases, with 6 bases of the junction left unmatched. The CDR3 here is CASSLTLAGVAGELFF. The CDR3 bases are TGCGCCAGCAGCTTGACTCTAGCGGGAGTCGCCGGGGAGCTGTTTTTT.

This clonotype was seen a handful of times. The chain employs TRBV27 and TRBJ2-2; 9 bases fit TRBD1. Germline V gene lookup returns CDR1 MNHEY and CDR2 SMNVEV (reference sequence). This CDR3 region has 16 residues. Unmatched junction bases numbered 7, after V lost 3 bases and J lost 5 bases. Written as DNA, the CDR3 is TGTGCCAGCAGTTTTTTACAGGGGGCGGGGACCGGGGAGCTGTTTTTT. Its protein is CASSFLQGAGTGELFF.

The V call is TRBV28, the J call TRBJ1-5; the D gene is possibly TRBD1 (5 bases). Germline V gives CDR1 MDHEN, CDR2 SYDVKM. CDR3 length: 15 amino acids. Trimming shortened V by 5 bases and J by 1 base, and 12 bases separated the two germline ends. For the CDR3, the DNA is TGTGCCAGCAGTCCTCAGGGTAAGAGCAATCAGCCCCAGCATTTT. It translates to CASSPQGKSNQPQHF.

This clonotype has more than one count but fewer than ten. The chain employs TRBV5-1 and TRBJ2-5; tentatively, D is TRBD1 (6 bases). The CDR3 consists of 13 residues. Trimming took 4 bases from V and 5 from J, leaving 12 bases between them. Germline values: CDR1 SGHRS, CDR2 YFSETQ. CDR3 region: CASSRQVRETQYF. The CDR3 DNA is TGCGCCAGCAGCCGACAGGTTCGGGAGACCCAGTACTTC.

This chain links TRBV6-2 or TRBV6-3 with TRBJ2-5, with D perhaps matching TRBD1 (5 bases). This CDR3 has 11 residues. Trimming cost V 6 bases and J 3 bases, with 5 bases left between them. Per the germline V gene, CDR1 is MNHEY and CDR2 is SVGEGT. The CDR3 coding sequence is TGTGCCAGCAGACAGGAAGAGACCCAGTACTTC. Residues: CASRQEETQYF.

This clonotype was observed a few times. This chain joins TRBV5-1 and TRBJ1-2, with 7 bases fitting TRBD1. CDR3 length: 14 amino acids. The trim removed 4 bases at V and 4 bases at J, leaving 7 bases unmatched. The germline CDR1 and CDR2 sequences are SGHRS and YFSETQ. As DNA, the CDR3 is TGCGCCAGCAGCCGACGACAGGGAGGCTATGGCTACACCTTC. Translation: CASSRRQGGYGYTF. The variable domain in full, completed from reference TRBV5-1 and TRBJ1-2, reads KAGVTQTPRYLIKTRGQQVTLSCSPISGHRSVSWYQQTPGQGLQFLFEYFSETQRNKGNFPGRFSGRQFSNSRSEMNVSTLELGDSALYLCASSRRQGGYGYTFGSGTRLTVV.

On this clonotype itself: This CDR3 fails to terminate in the conserved phenylalanine or tryptophan, so it likely reflects a read error. V is TRBV18 and J is TRBJ2-1; D uncertain. This CDR3 region has 12 residues. Trimming cost V 6 bases and J 7 bases, with 10 bases left between them. Germline assignment: CDR1 KGHSH and CDR2 LQKENI. The CDR3: CASSMQANEQFV. CDR3 sequence (DNA): TGTGCCAGCTCGATGCAGGCGAATGAGCAGTTCGTC.

This clonotype appeared a few times. The rearrangement joins TRBV20-1 to TRBJ2-1, with 8 bases that match TRBD2. V was pared by 4 bases and J by 5 bases, with 13 bases of the junction left unmatched. CDR1 DFQATT and CDR2 SNEGSKA come from the germline V gene (reference sequence). The CDR3 extends over 16 amino acids. The CDR3 loop reads CSATFRGGLGDNEQFF. In nucleotides, the CDR3 is TGCAGTGCTACCTTTCGAGGGGGACTAGGGGACAATGAGCAGTTCTTC.

This clonotype was seen more than once but under ten times. The chain links TRBV7-2 to TRBJ1-5; no firm D call. V lost 3 bases and J lost 3, with 6 bases in between. Germline-derived CDR1 and CDR2 are SGHTA and FQGNSA. The CDR3 is made up of 13 amino acids. The CDR3: CASSLGANQPQHF. DNA for the CDR3: TGTGCCAGCAGCTTGGGTGCCAATCAGCCCCAGCATTTT.

Comments on this clonotype: Just one base apart from a much larger clone, this may be a read error. This sequence joins TRBV7-9 and TRBJ1-6; 9 bases line up with TRBD1. The CDR3 extends over 17 amino acids. The V segment lost 5 bases and the J segment 5 bases; nucleotides outside the gene matches: 10. CDR1 SEHNR and CDR2 FQNEAQ come from the germline V gene (reference sequence). CDR3 residues: CASSPEKTGGDNSPLHF. DNA for the CDR3: TGTGCCAGCAGCCCGGAAAAAACAGGGGGCGATAATTCACCCCTCCACTTT.